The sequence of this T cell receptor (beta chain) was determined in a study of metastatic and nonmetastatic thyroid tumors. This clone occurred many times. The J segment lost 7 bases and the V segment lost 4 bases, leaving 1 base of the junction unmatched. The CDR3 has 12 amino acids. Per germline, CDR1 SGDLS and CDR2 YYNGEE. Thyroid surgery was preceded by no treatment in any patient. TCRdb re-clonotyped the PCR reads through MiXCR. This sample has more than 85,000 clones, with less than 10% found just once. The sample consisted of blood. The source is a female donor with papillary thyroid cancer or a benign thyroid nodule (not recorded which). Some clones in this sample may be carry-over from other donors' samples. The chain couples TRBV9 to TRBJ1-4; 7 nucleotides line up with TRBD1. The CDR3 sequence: CASSSGGEKLFF. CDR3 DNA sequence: TGTGCCAGCAGCTCAGGGGGTGAAAAACTGTTTTTT.